This is a list of T cell receptor beta chains from one sample in a study of shared clonotypes between healthy human individuals. The assay was immunoSEQ multiplex PCR, and TCRdb's table has in-frame clones only and misses some. The repertoire holds 950,000 to 1,200,000 clones, with approximately 80% as singletons. The sequencing sample was made of memory CD4+ T cells from PBMCs. These TCRs come from a man younger than 30 in good health. Some clones in this sample may be carry-over from other donors' samples. Each CDR3 is given with its conserved first and last residue. Each record gives: CDR3 DNA, CDR3 protein, D gene, V gene, J gene, clone size. A D gene is named only where the DNA matches it firmly. Not every row has a clone size; where given, it reads once, few, many or a size class.

DNA: TGTGCCAGCAGCTTGGAAGGGAGACTCCCCTACGAGCAGTACTTC; CDR3: CASSLEGRLPYEQYF; D: -; V: TRBV5-6; J: TRBJ2-7; size: -
DNA: TGCGCCAGCAGCCAGGCCGTCGTCACAGATACGCAGTATTTT; CDR3: CASSQAVVTDTQYF; D: -; V: TRBV4-1; J: TRBJ2-3; size: -
DNA: TGTGCCAGCGAACTAGCGGGAGTCGAGACCCAGTACTTC; CDR3: CASELAGVETQYF; D: TRBD2; V: TRBV2; J: TRBJ2-5; size: -
DNA: TGTGCCAGCAGTGTTGAGGGACGGAACACTGAAGCTTTCTTT; CDR3: CASSVEGRNTEAFF; D: -; V: TRBV2; J: TRBJ1-1; size: -
DNA: TGTGCCAGCAGTGGCTCGTTTGAAGAGACCCAGTACTTC; CDR3: CASSGSFEETQYF; D: -; V: TRBV6-6; J: TRBJ2-5; size: -
DNA: TGTGCCTCGGCGACAGGTGGCTACACCTTC; CDR3: CASATGGYTF; D: -; V: TRBV30; J: TRBJ1-2; size: -
DNA: TGTGCCAGCAGCGTAGGGACATCATTTTCTGGGGCCAACGTCCTGACTTTC; CDR3: CASSVGTSFSGANVLTF; D: -; V: TRBV9; J: TRBJ2-6; size: -
DNA: TGTGCCAGTCATGCGGAGGCCTACAATGAGCAGTTCTTC; CDR3: CASHAEAYNEQFF; D: -; V: TRBV2; J: TRBJ2-1; size: once
DNA: TGTGCCAGCAGTGTACAGGGGAACTCCTACGAGCAGTACTTC; CDR3: CASSVQGNSYEQYF; D: TRBD1; V: TRBV6-1; J: TRBJ2-7; size: once
DNA: TGCGCCAGCAGTAAGGAGGGAGGATGGGCTGAAGCTTTCTTT; CDR3: CASSKEGGWAEAFF; D: -; V: TRBV5-1; J: TRBJ1-1; size: -
DNA: TGTGCCTGGAGCCACGGGATTGCGACCACAGATACGCAGTATTTT; CDR3: CAWSHGIATTDTQYF; D: -; V: TRBV30; J: TRBJ2-3; size: -
DNA: TGTGCCAGCAGCTTAGGATTCTCCAGGGAGGATGAGCAGTTCTTC; CDR3: CASSLGFSREDEQFF; D: -; V: TRBV7-9; J: TRBJ2-1; size: -
DNA: TGTGCCAGCAGCTTAGCTTCACCTGGACGGGCGAACACTGAAGCTTTCTTT; CDR3: CASSLASPGRANTEAFF; D: -; V: TRBV11-2; J: TRBJ1-1; size: -
DNA: TGTGCCAGCAGGGTCGTCGCCAATGAGCAGTTCTTC; CDR3: CASRVVANEQFF; D: -; V: TRBV2; J: TRBJ2-1; size: -
DNA: TGTGCCAGCGGTCCGGGACTAGCGGGAGTAGAGACCCAGTACTTC; CDR3: CASGPGLAGVETQYF; D: TRBD2; V: TRBV5-4; J: TRBJ2-5; size: -